This TCR beta chain derives from a study of technical replicates of blood from several donors. Generated by immunoSEQ multiplex PCR, the TCRdb table keeps only in-frame clones and is missing some. The sample lists about 56,000 clones, 90% to 95% occurring once. V trimming: 4 bases; J trimming: 2 bases; junction bases outside the gene matches: 12. CDR1 and CDR2 (germline): SGHRS, YFSETQ. CDR3 length: 17 residues. This clonotype was obtained from a human donor in good health. Some clones in this sample may be carry-over from other donors' samples. This chain uses TRBV5-1 with TRBJ2-7, with 10 bases matching TRBD1. The sequencing input was PBMCs. DNA of the CDR3: TGCGCCAGCAGCAGTCGACAGGGGGCCAGTCCCACCTACGAGCAGTACTTC. Protein: CASSSRQGASPTYEQYF.